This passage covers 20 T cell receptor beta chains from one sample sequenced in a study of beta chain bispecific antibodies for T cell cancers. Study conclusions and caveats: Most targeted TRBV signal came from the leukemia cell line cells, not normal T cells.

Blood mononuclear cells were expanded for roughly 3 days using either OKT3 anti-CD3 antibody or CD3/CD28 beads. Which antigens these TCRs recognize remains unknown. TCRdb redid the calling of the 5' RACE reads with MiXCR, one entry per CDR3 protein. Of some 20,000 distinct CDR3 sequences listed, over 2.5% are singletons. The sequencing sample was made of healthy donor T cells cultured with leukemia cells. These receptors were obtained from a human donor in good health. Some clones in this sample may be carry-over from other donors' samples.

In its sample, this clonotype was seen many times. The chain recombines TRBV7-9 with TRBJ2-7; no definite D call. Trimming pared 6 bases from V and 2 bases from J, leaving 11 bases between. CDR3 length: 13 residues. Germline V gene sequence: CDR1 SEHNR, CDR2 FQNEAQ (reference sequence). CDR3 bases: TGTGCCAGCAGAGATCCTGAGACCTACGAGCAGTACTTC. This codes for CASRDPETYEQYF.

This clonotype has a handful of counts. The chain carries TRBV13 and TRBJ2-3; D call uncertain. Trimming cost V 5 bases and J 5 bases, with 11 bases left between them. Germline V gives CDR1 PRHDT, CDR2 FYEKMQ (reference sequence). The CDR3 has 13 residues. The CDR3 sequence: CASSDATGDTQYF. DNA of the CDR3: TGTGCCAGCAGCGACGCAACGGGAGATACGCAGTATTTT.

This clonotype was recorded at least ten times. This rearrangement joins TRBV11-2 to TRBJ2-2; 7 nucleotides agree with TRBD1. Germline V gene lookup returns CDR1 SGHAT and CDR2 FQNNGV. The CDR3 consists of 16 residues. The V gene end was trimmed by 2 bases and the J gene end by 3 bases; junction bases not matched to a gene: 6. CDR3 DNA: TGTGCCAGCAGCTTATCCACAGGGGTGGACACCGGGGAGCTGTTTTTT. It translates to CASSLSTGVDTGELFF.

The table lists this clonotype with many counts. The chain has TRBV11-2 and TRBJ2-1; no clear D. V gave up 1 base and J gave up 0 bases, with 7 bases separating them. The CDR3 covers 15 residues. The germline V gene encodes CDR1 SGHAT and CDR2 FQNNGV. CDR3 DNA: TGTGCCAGCAGCTTAGGGCAGGCCTCCTACAATGAGCAGTTCTTC. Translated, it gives CASSLGQASYNEQFF.

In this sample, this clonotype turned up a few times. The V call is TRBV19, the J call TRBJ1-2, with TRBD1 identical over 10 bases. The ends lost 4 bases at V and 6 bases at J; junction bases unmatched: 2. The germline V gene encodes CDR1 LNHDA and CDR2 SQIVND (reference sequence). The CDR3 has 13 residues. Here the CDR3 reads CASSNGTGDGYTF. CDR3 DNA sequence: TGTGCCAGTAGTAACGGGACAGGGGATGGCTACACCTTC. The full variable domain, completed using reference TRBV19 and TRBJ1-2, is DGGITQSPKYLFRKEGQNVTLSCEQNLNHDAMYWYRQDPGQGLRLIYYSQIVNDFQKGDIAEGYSVSREKKESFPLTVTSAQKNPTAFYLCASSNGTGDGYTFGSGTRLTVV.

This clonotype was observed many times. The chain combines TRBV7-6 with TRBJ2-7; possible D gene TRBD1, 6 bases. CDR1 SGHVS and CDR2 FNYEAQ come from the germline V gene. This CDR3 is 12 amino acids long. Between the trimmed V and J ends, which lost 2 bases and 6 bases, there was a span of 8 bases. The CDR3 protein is CASSLSGAEQYF. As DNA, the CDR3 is TGTGCCAGCAGCTTATCAGGGGCCGAGCAGTACTTC.

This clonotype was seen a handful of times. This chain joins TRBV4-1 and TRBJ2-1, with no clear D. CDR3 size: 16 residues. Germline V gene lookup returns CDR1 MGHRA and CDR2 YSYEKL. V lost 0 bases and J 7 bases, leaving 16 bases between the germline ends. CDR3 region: CASSQDGNSLWNEQFF. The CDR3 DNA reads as TGCGCCAGCAGCCAAGATGGTAATAGTTTGTGGAATGAGCAGTTCTTC.

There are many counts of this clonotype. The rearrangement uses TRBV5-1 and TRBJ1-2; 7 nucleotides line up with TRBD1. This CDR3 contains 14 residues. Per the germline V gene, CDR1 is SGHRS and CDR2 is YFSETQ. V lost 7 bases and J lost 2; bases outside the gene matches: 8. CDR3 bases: TGCGCCAGCTCGTACGGGACAGACAACTATGGCTACACCTTC. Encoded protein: CASSYGTDNYGYTF.

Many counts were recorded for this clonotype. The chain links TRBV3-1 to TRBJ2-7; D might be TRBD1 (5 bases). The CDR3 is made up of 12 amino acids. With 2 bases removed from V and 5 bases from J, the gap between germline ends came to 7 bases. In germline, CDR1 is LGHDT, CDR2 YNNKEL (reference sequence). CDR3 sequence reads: CASSQSGNEQYF. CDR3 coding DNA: TGTGCCAGCAGCCAATCAGGGAACGAGCAGTACTTC.

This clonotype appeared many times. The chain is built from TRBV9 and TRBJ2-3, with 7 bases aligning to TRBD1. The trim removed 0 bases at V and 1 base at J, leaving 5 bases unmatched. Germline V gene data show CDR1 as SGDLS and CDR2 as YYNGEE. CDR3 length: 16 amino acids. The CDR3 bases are TGTGCCAGCAGCGTAGACAGGGGTCAGGGCACAGATACGCAGTATTTT. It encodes CASSVDRGQGTDTQYF.

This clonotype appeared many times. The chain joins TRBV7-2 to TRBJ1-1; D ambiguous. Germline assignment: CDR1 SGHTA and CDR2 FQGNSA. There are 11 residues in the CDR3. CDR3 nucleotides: TGTGCGGTTGGGAGGAACACTGAAGCTTTCTTT. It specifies CAVGRNTEAFF.

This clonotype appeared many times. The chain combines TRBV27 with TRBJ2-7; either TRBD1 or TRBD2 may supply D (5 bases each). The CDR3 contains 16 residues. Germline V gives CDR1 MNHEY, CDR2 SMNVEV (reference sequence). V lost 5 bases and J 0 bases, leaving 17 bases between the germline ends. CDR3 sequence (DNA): TGTGCCAGCAGTCTTCGGACTGGGGCCAGCTCCTACGAGCAGTACTTC. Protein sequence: CASSLRTGASSYEQYF.

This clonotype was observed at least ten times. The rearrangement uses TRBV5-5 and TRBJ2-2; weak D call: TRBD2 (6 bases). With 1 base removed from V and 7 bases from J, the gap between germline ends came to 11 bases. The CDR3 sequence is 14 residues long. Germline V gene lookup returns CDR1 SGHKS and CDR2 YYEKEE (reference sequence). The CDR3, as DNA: TGTGCCAGCAGCTTGAGGGAGGAGGGCGGGGAGCTGTTTTTT. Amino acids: CASSLREEGGELFF.

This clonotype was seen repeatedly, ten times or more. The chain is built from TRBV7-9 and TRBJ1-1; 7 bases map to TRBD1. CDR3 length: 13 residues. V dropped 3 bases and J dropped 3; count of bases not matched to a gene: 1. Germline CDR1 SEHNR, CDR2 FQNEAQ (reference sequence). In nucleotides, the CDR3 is TGTGCCAGCAGCTTCGGGACAGACACTGAAGCTTTCTTT. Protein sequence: CASSFGTDTEAFF.

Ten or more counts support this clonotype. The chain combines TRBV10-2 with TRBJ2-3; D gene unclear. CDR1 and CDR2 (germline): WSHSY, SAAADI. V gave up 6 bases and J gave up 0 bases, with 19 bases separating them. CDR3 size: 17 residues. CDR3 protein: CASSDSLLGASTDTQYF. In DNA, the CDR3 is TGCGCCAGCAGCGATAGCCTCCTTGGTGCTAGCACAGATACGCAGTATTTT.

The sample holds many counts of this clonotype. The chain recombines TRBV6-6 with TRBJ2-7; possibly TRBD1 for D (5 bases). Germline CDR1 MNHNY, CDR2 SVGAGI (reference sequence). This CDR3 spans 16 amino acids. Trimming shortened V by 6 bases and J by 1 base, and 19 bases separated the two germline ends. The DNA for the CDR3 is TGTGCCAGCAGCCCATCACCCCAGGGTTATTCCTACGAGCAGTACTTC. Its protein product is CASSPSPQGYSYEQYF.

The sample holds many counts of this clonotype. CDR3 DNA sequence: TGTGCCAGCAGCGATTGGAACACTGAAGCTTTCTTT. Its translation: CASSDWNTEAFF. The chain employs TRBV27 and TRBJ1-1; no firm D call. V gave up 6 bases and J gave up 1 base, with 6 bases separating them. This CDR3 comprises 12 residues. Germline V CDR1 and CDR2: MNHEY, SMNVEV (reference sequence).

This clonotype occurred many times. The CDR3 reads CASSRRGGHEQYF. The CDR3 DNA reads as TGTGCCAGCAGCCGAAGAGGGGGTCACGAGCAGTACTTC. This rearrangement joins TRBV9 to TRBJ2-7; tentatively, D is TRBD1 (6 bases). CDR1 and CDR2 from the germline V gene are SGDLS and YYNGEE. The germline V and J ends were trimmed by 4 bases and 5 bases, with 13 bases remaining between them. This CDR3 has 13 amino acids.

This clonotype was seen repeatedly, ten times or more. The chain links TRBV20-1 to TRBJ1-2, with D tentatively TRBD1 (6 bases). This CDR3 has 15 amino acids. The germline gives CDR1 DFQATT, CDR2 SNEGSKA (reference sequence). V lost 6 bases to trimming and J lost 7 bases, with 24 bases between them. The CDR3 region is CSAPRHATGHLGYTF. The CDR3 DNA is TGCAGTGCCCCGAGGCATGCTACGGGACACCTTGGCTACACCTTC.

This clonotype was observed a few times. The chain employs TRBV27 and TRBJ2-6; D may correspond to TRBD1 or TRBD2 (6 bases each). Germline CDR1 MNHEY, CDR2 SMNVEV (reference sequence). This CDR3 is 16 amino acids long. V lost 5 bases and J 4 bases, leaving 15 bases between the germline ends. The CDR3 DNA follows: TGTGCCAGCAGTCCGAGAGGGGGGTCGGGGGCCAACGTCCTGACTTTC. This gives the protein CASSPRGGSGANVLTF.